The 32 T cell receptor beta chains below all came from one sample that was sequenced in a study of T cell responses to AZD1222 COVID-19 vaccine. The data were produced by immunoSEQ multiplex PCR, yet TCRdb's version contains in-frame clones alone and is incomplete. This sample has 100,000 to 150,000 clones; 90% occur once, and the top ten carry 7.2%. The sample consisted of peripheral blood, taken on day 0 of AZD1222 vaccination. These TCRs come from an adult in good health.

The chain has TRBV27 and TRBJ2-3; D is uncertain. CDR1 is MNHEY and CDR2 is SMNVEV in the germline V gene (reference sequence). The CDR3 covers 13 residues. V lost 5 bases and J lost 4, with 10 bases in between. CDR3 nucleotide sequence: TGTGCCAGCAGTCAAGGGCCCGCAGATACGCAGTATTTT. Its protein is CASSQGPADTQYF.

The V gene is TRBV28, the J gene TRBJ1-2; TRBD1 matches at 11 bases. Germline values: CDR1 MDHEN, CDR2 SYDVKM. The CDR3 is 14 residues long. V dropped 6 bases and J dropped 5; count of bases not matched to a gene: 5. The CDR3 coding sequence is TGTGCCAGCAGACGGACAGGGGGCATGTATGGCTACACCTTC. Translated, it gives CASRRTGGMYGYTF.

The CDR3 DNA reads as TGTGCCATCAGTGACGGGACTACCATTCCTATAGGGACAGATACGCAGTATTTT. This gives the protein CAISDGTTIPIGTDTQYF. The rearrangement uses TRBV10-3 and TRBJ2-3, with 7 positions matching TRBD2. The CDR3 totals 18 residues. Germline V gene data show CDR1 as ENHRY and CDR2 as SYGVKD. With V trimmed by 3 bases and J by 3 bases, 15 bases remained unmatched.

The gene calls are TRBV3-1 (or the pseudogene TRBV3-2) and TRBJ1-1; D unresolved. The CDR3 has 13 amino acids. CDR1 is LGHDT and CDR2 is YNNKEL in the germline V gene (reference sequence). Trimming took 0 bases from V and 7 from J, leaving 9 bases between them. CDR3 nucleotides: TGTGCCAGCAGCCAAGATTTGGATGGTGAAGCTTTCTTT. Residues: CASSQDLDGEAFF.

The chain employs TRBV28 and TRBJ2-5; D possibly corresponds to TRBD2 (5 bases). Deletions cut 7 bases from V and 4 bases from J, with 13 bases between. The germline V gene encodes CDR1 MDHEN and CDR2 SYDVKM. This CDR3 is built from 13 residues. CDR3 loop: CASMRAVRETQYF. CDR3 coding DNA: TGTGCCAGCATGAGGGCGGTTCGAGAGACCCAGTACTTC.

The J gene is TRBJ1-6, the V gene TRBV18, with 9 bases identical to TRBD1. CDR1 KGHSH and CDR2 LQKENI come from the germline V gene. V shed 5 bases and J 6 bases; nucleotides not matched to a gene: 2. This CDR3 spans 14 amino acids. CDR3 sequence reads: CASSADRGNSPLHF. DNA for the CDR3: TGTGCCAGCTCAGCGGACAGGGGTAATTCACCCCTCCACTTT.

The chain uses TRBV9 and TRBJ2-5; TRBD2 agrees at 15 bases. The CDR3 has 16 amino acids. Unmatched junction bases numbered 10, after V lost 8 bases and J lost 5 bases. CDR1 SGDLS and CDR2 YYNGEE come from the germline V gene. CDR3 loop: CARRGLAGGPMETQYF. The CDR3 DNA follows: TGTGCCAGAAGAGGACTAGCGGGAGGGCCGATGGAGACCCAGTACTTC.

The CDR3 protein is CASSLTPSTSGKNYNEQFF. CDR3 coding DNA: TGTGCCAGCAGCCTAACCCCATCGACTAGCGGGAAAAACTACAATGAGCAGTTCTTC. This chain uses TRBV11-2 with TRBJ2-1; TRBD2 matches at 11 bases. In germline, CDR1 is SGHAT, CDR2 FQNNGV. The CDR3 loop spans 19 amino acids. The V and J ends lost 5 bases and 3 bases, in that order; junction bases with no gene match: 15. Complete variable domain (other parts from reference TRBV11-2 and TRBJ2-1): EAGVAQSPRYKIIEKRQSVAFWCNPISGHATLYWYQQILGQGPKLLIQFQNNGVVDDSQLPKDRFSAERLKGVDSTLKIQPAKLEDSAVYLCASSLTPSTSGKNYNEQFFGPGTRLTVL.

The genes are TRBV2 and TRBJ1-1, with a weak D call TRBD1 (6 bases). The CDR3 is 14 amino acids. Per germline, CDR1 SNHLY and CDR2 FYNNEI. V lost 4 bases to trimming and J lost 6 bases, with 15 bases between them. The CDR3 protein is CASSASGGAAEAFF. CDR3 DNA sequence: TGTGCCAGCAGTGCATCCGGGGGCGCAGCTGAAGCTTTCTTT.

The chain recombines TRBV11-2 with TRBJ2-6; the D gene is possibly TRBD2 (6 bases). V lost 5 bases and J lost 2, with 16 bases in between. The CDR3 extends over 17 amino acids. Germline CDR1 SGHAT, CDR2 FQNNGV. This chain's CDR3 is CASSPQAGRAGANVLTF. The DNA of the CDR3 is TGTGCCAGCAGCCCCCAGGCGGGGCGAGCTGGGGCCAACGTCCTGACTTTC.

This clone was found once. The chain recombines TRBV6-5 with TRBJ1-5; no definite D call. Germline loops: CDR1 MNHEY, CDR2 SVGAGI. CDR3 length: 15 residues. The V end was cut by 6 bases, the J end by 6 bases, with 18 bases between. The CDR3 is CASRSSGSRGQPQHF. The CDR3 DNA reads TGTGCCAGCAGATCTTCTGGCTCACGGGGTCAGCCCCAGCATTTT.

J is TRBJ2-1 and V is TRBV5-1; 12 bases line up with TRBD2. V dropped 0 bases and J dropped 1; count of bases not matched to a gene: 8. Germline V gene data show CDR1 as SGHRS and CDR2 as YFSETQ. The CDR3 spans 19 residues. The CDR3 nucleotides are TGCGCCAGCAGCTTGGCCCCACTAGCGGGAGGACGATCCTACAATGAGCAGTTCTTC. Amino acid sequence: CASSLAPLAGGRSYNEQFF.

V and J are TRBV28 and TRBJ1-3; 7 bases align to TRBD1. The CDR3 spans 14 residues. The J segment lost 1 base and the V segment lost 8 bases, leaving 5 bases of the junction unmatched. CDR1 and CDR2 from the germline V gene are MDHEN and SYDVKM. In DNA, the CDR3 is TGTGCCAGCCAACCGGGACAGTCTGGAAACACCATATATTTT. It encodes CASQPGQSGNTIYF.

The rearrangement uses TRBV6-2 or TRBV6-3 and TRBJ1-5; D remains unclear. The germline CDR1 and CDR2 sequences are MNHEY and SVGEGT. The CDR3 covers 13 residues. Trimming left V 4 bases short and J 6 bases short, with 10 bases between. The CDR3 loop reads CASSFELGQPQHF. The CDR3, as DNA: TGTGCCAGCAGTTTTGAGCTGGGTCAGCCCCAGCATTTT.

This clone was recorded once. This chain joins TRBV6-1 and TRBJ2-3, with D perhaps assigned TRBD1 or TRBD2 (5 bases each). Trimming removed 0 bases at V and 5 bases at J, with 21 bases between. Looked up from germline, CDR1 is MNHNS and CDR2 is SASEGT. The CDR3 consists of 18 residues. For the CDR3, the DNA is TGTGCCAGCAGTGAAGCGGGGAGCTGGGGCCTTATCCGAGATACGCAGTATTTT. It encodes CASSEAGSWGLIRDTQYF.

The V and J genes are TRBV12-3 or TRBV12-4 and TRBJ1-5; a weak D match, TRBD1 (5 bases). Between the trimmed V and J ends, which lost 4 bases and 11 bases, there was a span of 15 bases. The CDR3 consists of 13 residues. The CDR3 is CASSSLGGEAQHF. The DNA of the CDR3 is TGTGCCAGCAGTTCCCTGGGGGGAGAAGCCCAGCATTTT.

This rearrangement joins TRBV19 to TRBJ1-4, with D uncertain. The CDR3 has 13 amino acids. Germline values: CDR1 LNHDA, CDR2 SQIVND (reference sequence). With 8 bases removed from V and 4 bases from J, the gap between germline ends came to 11 bases. CDR3 region: CASGPGINEKLFF. DNA for the CDR3: TGTGCCAGTGGACCTGGAATTAATGAAAAACTGTTTTTT.

This clone was picked up one time. This chain uses TRBV19 with TRBJ2-3; D is perhaps TRBD1 (6 bases). The CDR3 has 15 residues. The ends were cut back, 1 base at V and 1 base at J, with 9 bases in the middle. The germline CDR1 and CDR2 sequences are LNHDA and SQIVND (reference sequence). CDR3 DNA sequence: TGTGCCAGTAGTATAGTGGGGGCTCGCACAGATACGCAGTATTTT. Its protein product is CASSIVGARTDTQYF.

The chain joins TRBV2 to TRBJ2-3; no definite D call. Germline CDR1 and CDR2: SNHLY and FYNNEI. V lost 5 bases and J lost 0, with 9 bases in between. The CDR3 spans 14 residues. Here the CDR3 DNA reads TGTGCCAGCAGTCCATCGACTAGCACAGATACGCAGTATTTT. Its translation is CASSPSTSTDTQYF. Drawing the rest from reference TRBV2 and TRBJ2-3, the complete variable domain is EPEVTQTPSHQVTQMGQEVILRCVPISNHLYFYWYRQILGQKVEFLVSFYNNEISEKSEIFDDQFSVERPDGSNFTLKIRSTKLEDSAMYFCASSPSTSTDTQYFGPGTRLTVL.

This chain uses TRBV7-8 with TRBJ1-1; D gene uncertain. V lost 5 bases, J lost 1 base, and 8 bases lay in between. The CDR3 has 13 residues. Germline loops: CDR1 SGHVS, CDR2 FQNEAQ. As DNA, the CDR3 is TGTGCCAGCAGCGCCCAGCAGAACACTGAAGCTTTCTTT. It specifies CASSAQQNTEAFF.

The chain has TRBV7-8 and TRBJ2-3; D is ambiguous. The CDR3 length is 15 residues. The V and J ends lost 0 bases and 3 bases respectively, with 10 bases between them. Germline V gene lookup returns CDR1 SGHVS and CDR2 FQNEAQ. CDR3 loop: CASSLAFLITDTQYF. The CDR3 DNA is TGTGCCAGCAGCTTAGCGTTTTTAATTACAGATACGCAGTATTTT.

The V gene is TRBV4-1, the J gene TRBJ2-7; the match to TRBD1 covers 9 bases. V lost 4 bases, J lost 4 bases, and 5 bases stayed unmatched. The CDR3 is 14 amino acids. The V gene's germline CDR1 is MGHRA and CDR2 YSYEKL. The CDR3 region has the DNA TGCGCCAGCAGCCCGCGGACAGGGGTTTACGAGCAGTACTTC. This encodes CASSPRTGVYEQYF.

The chain recombines TRBV5-4 with TRBJ2-3; unclear D gene. In germline, CDR1 is SGHNT, CDR2 YYREEE (reference sequence). The germline V and J ends were trimmed by 4 bases and 4 bases, with 16 bases remaining between them. This CDR3 is 15 amino acids long. The CDR3 sequence: CASSPLPAGADTQYF. The CDR3 DNA reads TGTGCCAGCAGCCCACTGCCCGCTGGGGCAGATACGCAGTATTTT. The whole variable domain, filled in from reference TRBV5-4 and TRBJ2-3, reads ETGVTQSPTHLIKTRGQQVTLRCSSQSGHNTVSWYQQALGQGPQFIFQYYREEENGRGNFPPRFSGLQFPNYSSELNVNALELDDSALYLCASSPLPAGADTQYFGPGTRLTVL.

V gene TRBV19 combines with J gene TRBJ1-1; D may be TRBD1 (5 bases). V was cut by 6 bases and J by 1 base, with 15 bases left in between. CDR1 and CDR2 from the germline V gene are LNHDA and SQIVND (reference sequence). The CDR3 extends over 15 amino acids. The CDR3 loop is CASSPQGLENTEAFF. The CDR3 DNA is TGTGCCAGTAGCCCTCAGGGACTGGAGAACACTGAAGCTTTCTTT.

This chain links TRBV19 with TRBJ2-1; D uncertain. V was cut by 6 bases and J by 0 bases, with 6 bases left in between. Germline CDR1 is LNHDA and CDR2 is SQIVND (reference sequence). The CDR3 contains 13 residues. The CDR3 sequence is CASRWGSYNEQFF. Written as DNA, the CDR3 is TGTGCCAGTAGATGGGGCTCCTACAATGAGCAGTTCTTC.

The V and J genes are TRBV2 and TRBJ1-2; D not resolved. This CDR3 has 11 residues. Trimming removed 3 bases at V and 3 bases at J, with 2 bases between. Germline CDR1 and CDR2: SNHLY and FYNNEI. Written as DNA, the CDR3 is TGTGCCAGCAGTGAGGACTATGGCTACACCTTC. This sequence encodes CASSEDYGYTF.

The chain uses TRBV28 and TRBJ1-1; D is unclear. The CDR3 totals 13 residues. Trimming removed 1 base from V and 10 bases from J, with 13 bases in between. The germline V gene encodes CDR1 MDHEN and CDR2 SYDVKM. CDR3 in amino acids: CASSLYSGSGAFF. The DNA for the CDR3 is TGTGCCAGCAGTTTATATTCAGGCAGCGGAGCTTTCTTT.

V usage is TRBV20-1 and J usage is TRBJ1-1, with TRBD1 identical over 8 bases. Germline loops: CDR1 DFQATT, CDR2 SNEGSKA (reference sequence). V trimming: 3 bases; J trimming: 6 bases; junction bases outside the gene matches: 6. This CDR3 is 13 amino acids long. The CDR3 coding sequence is TGCAGTGCTAGTGGAGGACAGGGCGCTGAAGCTTTCTTT. Amino acids: CSASGGQGAEAFF.

The J gene is TRBJ2-1, the V gene TRBV5-1; a possible D gene is TRBD2 (6 bases). CDR1 and CDR2 (germline): SGHRS, YFSETQ. This CDR3 contains 14 residues. V was clipped by 5 bases and J by 1 base, with 10 bases between them. CDR3 sequence (DNA): TGCGCCAGCAGTCCAGCGGGTTCCTACAATGAGCAGTTCTTC. Translated: CASSPAGSYNEQFF.

Only one count was recorded for this clone. CDR3 in amino acids: CASSVGLRAGNQPQHF. In nucleotides, the CDR3 is TGTGCCAGCAGTGTGGGCCTCAGGGCCGGCAATCAGCCCCAGCATTTT. The chain uses TRBV2 and TRBJ1-5; D possibly corresponds to TRBD1 (5 bases). The germline V and J ends were trimmed by 4 bases and 2 bases, with 15 bases remaining between them. This CDR3 spans 16 amino acids. Germline assignment: CDR1 SNHLY and CDR2 FYNNEI.

This clone appeared a single time. This chain joins TRBV24-1 and TRBJ2-1, with D perhaps TRBD1 (5 bases). Per germline, CDR1 KGHDR and CDR2 SFDVKD. The CDR3 sequence is 14 residues long. Deletions cut 4 bases from V and 2 bases from J, with 8 bases between. The chain's CDR3 is CATSDRAPYNEQFF. CDR3 DNA sequence: TGTGCCACCAGTGACAGGGCCCCCTACAATGAGCAGTTCTTC.

CDR3 sequence (DNA): TGCGCCAGCAGTCCCCCCCACAGGGACCATGGCTACACCTTC. As protein: CASSPPHRDHGYTF. This rearrangement joins TRBV10-2 to TRBJ1-2; possible D gene TRBD1, 6 bases. The CDR3 consists of 14 residues. CDR1 WSHSY and CDR2 SAAADI come from the germline V gene. Between the trimmed V and J ends, which lost 5 bases and 6 bases, there was a span of 16 bases.